This T cell receptor beta chain was sequenced for a study of blood T cell repertoires in COVID-19. Individuals in the exposed group had encountered a COVID-19 case within 2 weeks preceding study entry. Assay used: immunoSEQ multiplex PCR; TCRdb lists only in-frame clones, some missing. This sample has some 270,000 clones; over 75% occur once, and the top ten carry over 2.5%. Germline V lookup: CDR1 SGHKS, CDR2 YYEKEE (reference sequence). The CDR3 loop spans 12 amino acids. V lost 4 bases, J lost 8 bases, and 1 base stayed unmatched. J is TRBJ2-4 and V is TRBV5-5; 9 bases map to TRBD1. The receptor comes from a woman aged 40 to 49 who had been exposed to COVID-19. Sequenced input: PBMCs or T cells enriched from blood (not recorded which). In nucleotides, the CDR3 is TGTGCCAGCAGCGGGGACAGGGACATTCAGTACTTC. Translation: CASSGDRDIQYF.